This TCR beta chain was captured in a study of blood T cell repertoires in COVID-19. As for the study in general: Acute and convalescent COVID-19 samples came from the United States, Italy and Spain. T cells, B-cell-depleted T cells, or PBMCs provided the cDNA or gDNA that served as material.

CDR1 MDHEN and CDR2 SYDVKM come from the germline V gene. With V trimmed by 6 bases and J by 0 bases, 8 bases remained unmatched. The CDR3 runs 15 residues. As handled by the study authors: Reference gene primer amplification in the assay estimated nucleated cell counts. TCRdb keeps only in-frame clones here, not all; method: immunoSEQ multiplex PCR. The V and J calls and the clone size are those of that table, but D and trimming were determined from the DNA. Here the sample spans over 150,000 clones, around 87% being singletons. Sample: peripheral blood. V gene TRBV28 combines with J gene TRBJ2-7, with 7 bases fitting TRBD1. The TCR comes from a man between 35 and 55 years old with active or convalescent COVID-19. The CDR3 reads CASSRPGTDSYEQYF. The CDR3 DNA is TGTGCCAGCAGCCGCCCCGGGACAGACTCCTACGAGCAGTACTTC.